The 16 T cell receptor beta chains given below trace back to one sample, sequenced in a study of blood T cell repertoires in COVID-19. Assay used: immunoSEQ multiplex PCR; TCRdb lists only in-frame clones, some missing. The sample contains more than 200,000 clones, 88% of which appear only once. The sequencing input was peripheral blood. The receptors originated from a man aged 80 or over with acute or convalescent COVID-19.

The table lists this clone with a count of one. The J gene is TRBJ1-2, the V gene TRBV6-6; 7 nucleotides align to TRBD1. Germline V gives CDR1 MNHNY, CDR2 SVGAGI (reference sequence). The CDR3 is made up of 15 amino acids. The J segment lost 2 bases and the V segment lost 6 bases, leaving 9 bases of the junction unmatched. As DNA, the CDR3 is TGTGCCAGCAGACGAGGGGACAGCAACAACTATGGCTACACCTTC. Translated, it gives CASRRGDSNNYGYTF.

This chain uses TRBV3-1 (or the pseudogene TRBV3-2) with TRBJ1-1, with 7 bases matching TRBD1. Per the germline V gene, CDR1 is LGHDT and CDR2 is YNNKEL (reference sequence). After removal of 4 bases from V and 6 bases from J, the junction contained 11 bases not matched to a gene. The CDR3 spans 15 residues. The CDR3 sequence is CASSPRGGAGAEAFF. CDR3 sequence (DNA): TGTGCCAGCAGCCCGAGAGGGGGCGCAGGGGCTGAAGCTTTCTTT.

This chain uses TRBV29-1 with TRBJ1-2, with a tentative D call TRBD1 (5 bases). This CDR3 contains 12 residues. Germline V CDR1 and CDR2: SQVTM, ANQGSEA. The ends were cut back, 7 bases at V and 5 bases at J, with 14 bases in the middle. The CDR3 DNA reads TGCAGCGACTCTATAGGGGCTTATGGCTACACCTTC. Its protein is CSDSIGAYGYTF.

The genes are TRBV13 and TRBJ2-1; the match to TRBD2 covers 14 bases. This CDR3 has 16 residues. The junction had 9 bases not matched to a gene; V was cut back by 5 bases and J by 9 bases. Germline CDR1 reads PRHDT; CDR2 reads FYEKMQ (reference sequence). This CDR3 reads CASSLGLAGAGGEQFF. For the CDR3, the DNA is TGTGCCAGCAGCCTGGGACTAGCGGGAGCTGGGGGTGAGCAGTTCTTC.

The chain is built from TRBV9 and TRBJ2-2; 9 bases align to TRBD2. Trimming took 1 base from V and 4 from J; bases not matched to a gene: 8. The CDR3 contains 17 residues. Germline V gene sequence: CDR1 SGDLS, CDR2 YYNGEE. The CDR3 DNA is TGTGCCAGCAGCGTATTCGGTAGCGGGAGAAGCACCGGGGAGCTGTTTTTT. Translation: CASSVFGSGRSTGELFF.

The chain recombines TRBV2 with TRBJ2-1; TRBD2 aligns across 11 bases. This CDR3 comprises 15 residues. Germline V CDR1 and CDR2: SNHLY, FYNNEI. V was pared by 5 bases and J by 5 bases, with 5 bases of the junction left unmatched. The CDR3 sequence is CASSLAGGPNNEQFF. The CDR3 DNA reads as TGTGCCAGCAGTTTAGCGGGAGGGCCAAACAATGAGCAGTTCTTC.

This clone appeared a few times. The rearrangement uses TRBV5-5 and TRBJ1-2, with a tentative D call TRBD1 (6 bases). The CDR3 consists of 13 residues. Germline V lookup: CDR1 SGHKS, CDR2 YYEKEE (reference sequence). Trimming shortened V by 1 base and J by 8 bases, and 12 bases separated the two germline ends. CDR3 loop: CASSLRQDGGYTF. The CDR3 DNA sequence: TGTGCCAGCAGCTTGAGACAGGACGGGGGCTACACCTTC. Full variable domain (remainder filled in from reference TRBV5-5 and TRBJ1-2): DAGVTQSPTHLIKTRGQQVTLRCSPISGHKSVSWYQQVLGQGPQFIFQYYEKEERGRGNFPDRFSARQFPNYSSELNVNALLLGDSALYLCASSLRQDGGYTFGSGTRLTVV.

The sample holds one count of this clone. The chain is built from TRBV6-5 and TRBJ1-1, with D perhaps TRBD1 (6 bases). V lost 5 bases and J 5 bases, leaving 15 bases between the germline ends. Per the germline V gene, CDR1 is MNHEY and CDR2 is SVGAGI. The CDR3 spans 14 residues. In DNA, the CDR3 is TGTGCCAGCAGTCCCCAGGGGTATCGGACTGAAGCTTTCTTT. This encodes CASSPQGYRTEAFF.

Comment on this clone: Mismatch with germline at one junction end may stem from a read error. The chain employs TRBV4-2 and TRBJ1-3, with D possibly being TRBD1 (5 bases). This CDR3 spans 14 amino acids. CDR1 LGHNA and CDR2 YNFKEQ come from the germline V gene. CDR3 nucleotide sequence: TGTGCCAGCACCCAAGGGGAGGCTGGAAACACCATATATTTT. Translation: CASTQGEAGNTIYF.

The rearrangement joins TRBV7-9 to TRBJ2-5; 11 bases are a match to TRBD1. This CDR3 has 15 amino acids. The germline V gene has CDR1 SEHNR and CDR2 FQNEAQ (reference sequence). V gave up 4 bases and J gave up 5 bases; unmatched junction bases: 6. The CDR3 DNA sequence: TGTGCCAGCAGCTCCTGGACAGGGGGCGGCGAGACCCAGTACTTC. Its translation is CASSSWTGGGETQYF. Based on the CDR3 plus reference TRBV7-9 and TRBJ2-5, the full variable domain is DTGVSQNPRHKITKRGQNVTFRCDPISEHNRLYWYRQTLGQGPEFLTYFQNEAQLEKSRLLSDRFSAERPKGSFSTLEIQRTEQGDSAMYLCASSSWTGGGETQYFGPGTRLLVL.

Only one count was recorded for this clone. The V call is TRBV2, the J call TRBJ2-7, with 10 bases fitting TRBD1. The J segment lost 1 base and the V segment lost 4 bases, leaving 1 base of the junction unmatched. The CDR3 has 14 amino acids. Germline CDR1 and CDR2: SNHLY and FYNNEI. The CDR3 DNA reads TGTGCCAGCAGTGGACAGGGGGCGTCCTACGAGCAGTACTTC. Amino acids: CASSGQGASYEQYF.

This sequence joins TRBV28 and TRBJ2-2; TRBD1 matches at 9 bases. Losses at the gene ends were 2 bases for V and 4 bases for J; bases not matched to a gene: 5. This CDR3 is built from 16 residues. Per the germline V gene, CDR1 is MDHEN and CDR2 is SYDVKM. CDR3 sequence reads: CASSLRTGGGTGELFF. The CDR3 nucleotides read TGTGCCAGCAGTTTAAGAACAGGGGGCGGCACCGGGGAGCTGTTTTTT.

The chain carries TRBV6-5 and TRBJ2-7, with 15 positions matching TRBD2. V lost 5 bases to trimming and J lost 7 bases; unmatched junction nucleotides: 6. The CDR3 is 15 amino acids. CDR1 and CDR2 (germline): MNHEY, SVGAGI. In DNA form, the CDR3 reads TGTGCCAGCAGTCTATCCGGGACTAGCGGGGGGGAGCAGTACTTC. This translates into CASSLSGTSGGEQYF.

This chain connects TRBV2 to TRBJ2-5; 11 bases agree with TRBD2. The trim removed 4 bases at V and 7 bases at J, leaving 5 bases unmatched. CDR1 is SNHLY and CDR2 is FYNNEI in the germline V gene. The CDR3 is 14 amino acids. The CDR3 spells CASSALAGEGTQYF. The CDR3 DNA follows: TGTGCCAGCAGTGCACTAGCGGGGGAAGGGACCCAGTACTTC.

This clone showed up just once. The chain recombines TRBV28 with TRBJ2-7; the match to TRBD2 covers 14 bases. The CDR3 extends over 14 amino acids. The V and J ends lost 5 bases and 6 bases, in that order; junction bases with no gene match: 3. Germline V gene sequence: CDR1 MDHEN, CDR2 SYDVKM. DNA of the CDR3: TGTGCCAGCAGTATGGGACTAGCGGGAGTCGAGCAGTACTTC. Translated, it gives CASSMGLAGVEQYF.

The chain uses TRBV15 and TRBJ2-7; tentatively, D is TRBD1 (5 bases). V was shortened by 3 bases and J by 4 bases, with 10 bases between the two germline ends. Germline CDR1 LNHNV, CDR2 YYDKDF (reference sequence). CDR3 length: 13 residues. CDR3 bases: TGTGCCACCAGCAGGTCCAGGGATTACGAGCAGTACTTC. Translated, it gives CATSRSRDYEQYF.